Below, 2 T cell receptor beta chains from the same sample are listed, as sequenced in a study of blood T cell repertoires in COVID-19. TCRdb's table, derived via immunoSEQ multiplex PCR, lists solely in-frame clones and lacks some. The sample gives some 150,000 clones, approximately 87% of which show up once; roughly 8% is in the top ten. Material for sequencing was peripheral blood. These receptors all stem from a woman between 45 and 65 years old with active or convalescent COVID-19.

The chain recombines TRBV2 with TRBJ2-2, with 10 bases matching TRBD2. V gave up 4 bases and J gave up 4 bases; unmatched junction bases: 9. Germline CDR1 reads SNHLY; CDR2 reads FYNNEI. This CDR3 region has 17 residues. The CDR3: CASSVSLAGDTTGELFF. CDR3 sequence (DNA): TGTGCCAGCAGTGTATCCCTAGCGGGGGACACCACCGGGGAGCTGTTTTTT.

This clone has only one observation. The J gene is TRBJ2-1, the V gene TRBV29-1; 9 positions match TRBD2. Losses at the gene ends were 3 bases for V and 7 bases for J; bases not matched to a gene: 10. The CDR3 covers 15 residues. Germline V gene lookup returns CDR1 SQVTM and CDR2 ANQGSEA. The CDR3, as DNA: TGCAGCGTTGACGACCGGGGACTAGCAATAAATGAGCAGTTCTTC. It codes for CSVDDRGLAINEQFF.